The clone carrying this T cell receptor (beta chain) showed up many times. Antigen: not known. This entry is derived from a study of T-cell reconstitution after alpha-beta-depleted transplantation in children. The study, taken as a whole, reports: At the one-year point after transplant, T-cell counts and TCRbeta diversity were found to come mostly from T cells that had been newly produced. Where some patients showed high TCRbeta diversity at day 60, it came from recipient T cells and thymic progenitors that had survived. Several hundred expanded graft clones reportedly were the source of alpha-beta T cells about two months after transplant.

The CDR3 runs 15 residues. CDR1 is SGHVS, CDR2 FQNEAQ, per germline. V trimming: 6 bases; J trimming: 4 bases; junction bases outside the gene matches: 9. The TCRbeta library incorporated unique molecular identifiers. Via MiXCR, TCRdb re-called the PCR reads, giving one row per CDR3 protein. The table shows some 300,000 distinct CDR3 sequences, with 10% occurring only once. This receptor was obtained from a boy less than two years old with acute myeloid leukemia, due to receive a stem cell transplant. This sample comprised PBMCs, obtained before TCRalphabeta/CD19-depleted stem cell transplant. The chain employs TRBV7-8 and TRBJ2-5; 9 bases match TRBD1. The CDR3 DNA reads TGTGCCAGCAGACCCGGGACAGGGCGAGGAGAGACCCAGTACTTC. This gives the protein CASRPGTGRGETQYF. The complete variable domain, with remaining parts taken from reference TRBV7-8 and TRBJ2-5, reads GAGVSQSPRYKVAKRGQDVALRCDPISGHVSLFWYQQALGQGPEFLTYFQNEAQLDKSGLPSDRFFAERPEGSVSTLKIQRTQQEDSAVYLCASRPGTGRGETQYFGPGTRLLVL.